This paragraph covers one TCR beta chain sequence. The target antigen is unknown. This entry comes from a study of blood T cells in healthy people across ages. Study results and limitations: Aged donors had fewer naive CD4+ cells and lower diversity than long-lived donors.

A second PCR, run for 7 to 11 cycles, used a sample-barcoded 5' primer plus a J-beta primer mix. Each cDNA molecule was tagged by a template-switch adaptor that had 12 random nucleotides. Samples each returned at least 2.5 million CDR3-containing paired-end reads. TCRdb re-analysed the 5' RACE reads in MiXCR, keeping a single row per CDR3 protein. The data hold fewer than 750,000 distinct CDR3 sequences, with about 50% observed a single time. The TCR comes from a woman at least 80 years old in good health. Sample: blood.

The CDR3 sequence is CASRRTGLAVSDTQYF. DNA for the CDR3: TGTGCCAGCAGACGGACGGGACTAGCGGTTTCAGATACGCAGTATTTT. The chain employs TRBV6-5 and TRBJ2-3; 11 nucleotides match TRBD2. Germline V CDR1 and CDR2: MNHEY, SVGAGI. The V gene end was trimmed by 6 bases and the J gene end by 4 bases; junction bases not matched to a gene: 9. CDR3 length equals 16 residues.